A single T cell receptor (beta chain) is shown here with its context. Its antigen is as yet unknown. Assay: immunoSEQ multiplex PCR; the TCRdb copy retains only in-frame clones and omits some. The sample lists more than 350,000 clones; roughly 90% were seen once. The data derive from a study of Ad26.COV2.S vaccination and SARS-CoV-2 variants. Study-wide points: With respect to non-spike TCR breadth, vaccine and placebo recipients were similar.

Sample treatment: roughly 20 received Ad26.COV2.S at low or high dose, single or two shots; about 5 received placebo; per-sample allocation not given. Repertoires come from day 63 after the first vaccine or placebo injection. The CDR3 is 13 amino acids. The germline CDR1 and CDR2 sequences are MGHDK and SYGVNS. V was shortened by 7 bases and J by 0 bases, with 9 bases between the two germline ends. The sample was peripheral blood, taken in a trial of Ad26.COV2.S vaccine versus placebo. The V and J genes are TRBV25-1 and TRBJ1-2; D ambiguous. The receptor was derived from a person between 18 and 60 years old who received the Ad26.COV2.S COVID-19 vaccine or a placebo. The CDR3 DNA reads TGTGCCAGCACCCATGGGGCTAACTATGGCTACACCTTC. Translated: CASTHGANYGYTF.